The next 32 T cell receptor beta chains were all read from a single sample in a study of blood T cells in healthy people across ages. Sample-barcoded 5' priming and a J-beta primer mix drove a second PCR of roughly 6 to 12 cycles. Using its own MiXCR run on the 5' RACE reads, TCRdb lists one record per CDR3 protein. The data hold approximately 770,000 distinct CDR3 sequences, with roughly 64% observed a single time. The sample taken for sequencing was blood. Receptors were obtained from a man aged 25 to 45 in good health.

The genes are TRBV9 and TRBJ2-4; D is unresolved. Per germline, CDR1 SGDLS and CDR2 YYNGEE. V lost 0 bases and J 5 bases, leaving 12 bases between the germline ends. This CDR3 is 15 amino acids long. The CDR3 nucleotides are TGTGCCAGCAGCGTAGCTCCGGAGATGGAAAACATTCAGTACTTC. Translating gives CASSVAPEMENIQYF.

In regard to this clonotype: Its ends do not fully match the called genes, so a read error is possible. The chain joins TRBV6-1 to TRBJ1-2; TRBD1 agrees at 7 bases. The CDR3 extends over 12 amino acids. Germline V gives CDR1 MNHNS, CDR2 SASEGT. CDR3 sequence (DNA): TGTGCCAGCAGCGACAGGGCCTATGGCTACATCTTC. Residues: CASSDRAYGYIF.

The gene calls are TRBV7-6 and TRBJ2-7, with 9 bases matching TRBD2. Trimming took 6 bases from V and 0 from J; bases not matched to a gene: 6. This CDR3 comprises 15 residues. Germline-derived CDR1 and CDR2 are SGHVS and FNYEAQ. The CDR3 DNA is TGTGCCAGCAGTCATAGCGGGGGTTACTCCTACGAGCAGTACTTC. It is translated as CASSHSGGYSYEQYF.

The V call is TRBV6-6, the J call TRBJ1-5, with TRBD1 as a possible D gene (6 bases). Germline CDR1 reads MNHNY; CDR2 reads SVGAGI (reference sequence). This CDR3 comprises 16 residues. V lost 6 bases and J 2 bases, leaving 17 bases between the germline ends. The CDR3 sequence: CASSLTGGGGNQPQHF. The CDR3 coding sequence is TGTGCCAGCAGCCTTACTGGAGGGGGTGGCAATCAGCCCCAGCATTTT.

Only a few counts were recorded for this clonotype. The chain combines TRBV5-1 with TRBJ2-4; TRBD2 might be the D (5 bases). CDR3 length: 15 amino acids. Per germline, CDR1 SGHRS and CDR2 YFSETQ. V lost 2 bases, J lost 7 bases, and 16 bases lay in between. Here the CDR3 reads CASSLEGFIGNIQYF. Written as DNA, the CDR3 is TGCGCCAGCAGCTTAGAGGGATTCATCGGGAACATTCAGTACTTC.

In this sample, this clonotype turned up once. The gene calls are TRBV20-1 and TRBJ2-1, with unresolved D. The CDR3 runs to 12 residues. V was shortened by 0 bases and J by 9 bases, with 9 bases between the two germline ends. Germline CDR1 and CDR2: DFQATT and SNEGSKA (reference sequence). CDR3 sequence: CSARDPTSEQFF. DNA for the CDR3: TGCAGTGCTAGAGATCCGACGAGTGAGCAGTTCTTC.

Only a few counts were recorded for this clonotype. The rearrangement uses TRBV18 and TRBJ2-3; D tentatively fits TRBD1 or TRBD2 (5 bases each). The CDR3 runs 15 residues. Trimming pared 3 bases from V and 0 bases from J, leaving 10 bases between. Germline V gene data show CDR1 as KGHSH and CDR2 as LQKENI. CDR3 nucleotides: TGTGCCAGCTCACCTGGGGGACGGAGCACAGATACGCAGTATTTT. It codes for CASSPGGRSTDTQYF.

The chain uses TRBV18 and TRBJ2-5; 13 bases map to TRBD2. V trimming: 3 bases; J trimming: 2 bases; junction bases outside the gene matches: 3. CDR3 length: 16 residues. The germline V gene has CDR1 KGHSH and CDR2 LQKENI. Written as DNA, the CDR3 is TGTGCCAGCTCACCCACTAGCGGGAGGGAACAAGAGACCCAGTACTTC. This sequence encodes CASSPTSGREQETQYF.

V gene TRBV5-1 combines with J gene TRBJ2-3, with D tentatively TRBD2 (5 bases). The CDR3 loop spans 15 amino acids. The V gene lost 0 bases and the J gene lost 0 bases, with 8 bases spanning the gap. Germline V gene sequence: CDR1 SGHRS, CDR2 YFSETQ. CDR3 protein: CASSLGERSTDTQYF. The CDR3 region has the DNA TGCGCCAGCAGCTTGGGGGAGCGGAGCACAGATACGCAGTATTTT. Using reference TRBV5-1 and TRBJ2-3 for the parts outside the CDR3, the full variable domain is KAGVTQTPRYLIKTRGQQVTLSCSPISGHRSVSWYQQTPGQGLQFLFEYFSETQRNKGNFPGRFSGRQFSNSRSEMNVSTLELGDSALYLCASSLGERSTDTQYFGPGTRLTVL.

With regard to this clonotype: Given a much more abundant clone one base away, this may be a read error. The DNA of the CDR3 is TGTGCCAGCAGCTCCCTCAGGGGGGGCGGCCAAGAGACCCAGTACTTC. It codes for CASSSLRGGGQETQYF. The gene calls are TRBV7-2 and TRBJ2-5, with D perhaps TRBD1 or TRBD2 (7 bases each). Trimming cost V 4 bases and J 1 base, with 16 bases left between them. The germline CDR1 and CDR2 sequences are SGHTA and FQGNSA. The CDR3 has 16 residues.

The gene calls are TRBV7-9 and TRBJ2-7; 13 bases agree with TRBD2. The J call is uncertain, as TRBJ2-1 better fits the DNA end. The CDR3 totals 16 residues. CDR1 is SEHNR and CDR2 is FQNEAQ in the germline V gene (reference sequence). This CDR3 reads CASSPSLAGGSDEQFF. CDR3 DNA: TGTGCCAGCAGCCCGTCACTAGCGGGAGGGAGCGATGAGCAGTTCTTC.

V and J are TRBV6-5 and TRBJ1-1, with a weak D call TRBD1 (6 bases). In germline, CDR1 is MNHEY, CDR2 SVGAGI. The CDR3 runs to 13 residues. V was shortened by 6 bases and J by 5 bases, with 13 bases between the two germline ends. CDR3 bases: TGTGCCAGCAGATTCTACAGGGAGACTGAAGCTTTCTTT. It specifies CASRFYRETEAFF.

This rearrangement joins TRBV4-3 to TRBJ1-1; unclear D gene. Trimming shortened V by 5 bases and J by 1 base, and 8 bases separated the two germline ends. The CDR3 covers 13 residues. CDR1 and CDR2 from the germline V gene are LGHNA and YSLEER. The CDR3 is CASSAQRNTEAFF. CDR3 DNA sequence: TGCGCCAGCAGCGCACAGAGGAACACTGAAGCTTTCTTT.

This clonotype appeared a few times. V gene TRBV6-6 combines with J gene TRBJ2-7; a possible D gene is TRBD2 (6 bases). Germline V CDR1 and CDR2: MNHNY, SVGAGI (reference sequence). The CDR3 sequence is 15 residues long. Trimming cost V 0 bases and J 3 bases, with 12 bases left between them. DNA of the CDR3: TGTGCCAGCAGTTACTCGCCCGGGACTCACTACGAGCAGTACTTC. Residues: CASSYSPGTHYEQYF.

The chain carries TRBV21-1 and TRBJ2-7; no check of the table's D call, TRBD1, against the DNA was made. TRBV21-1 is shown as a pseudogene. The length of the CDR3 is 16 residues. CDR3 residues: CASSPQCDSVAYEQYF. CDR3 nucleotide sequence: TGTGCCAGCAGCCCACAGTGCGACAGCGTTGCCTACGAGCAGTACTTC.

The chain links TRBV6-2 or TRBV6-3 to TRBJ2-1; a possible D gene is TRBD1 (5 bases). CDR3 length: 15 residues. Trimming took 6 bases from V and 3 from J, leaving 15 bases between them. The germline V gene encodes CDR1 MNHEY and CDR2 SVGEGT. CDR3 in amino acids: CASSIDRLYYNEQFF. The DNA of the CDR3 is TGTGCCAGCAGCATAGACAGACTTTACTACAATGAGCAGTTCTTC.

The chain uses TRBV6-5 and TRBJ1-5, with D uncertain. Deletions cut 4 bases from V and 4 bases from J, with 8 bases between. The CDR3 covers 13 residues. Germline V gene sequence: CDR1 MNHEY, CDR2 SVGAGI. The CDR3 sequence is CASSLTKNQPQHF. DNA of the CDR3: TGTGCCAGCAGTTTGACAAAGAATCAGCCCCAGCATTTT.

The chain uses TRBV2 and TRBJ2-5, with D unresolved. This CDR3 comprises 11 residues. CDR1 and CDR2 (germline): SNHLY, FYNNEI. V gave up 6 bases and J gave up 3 bases, with 5 bases separating them. CDR3 DNA: TGTGCCAGCAGGATAAAAGAGACCCAGTACTTC. Its protein is CASRIKETQYF.

This chain links TRBV20-1 with TRBJ2-7; 16 bases match TRBD2. The DNA end is more similar to TRBJ2-5, so the J call may be wrong. CDR3 size: 16 residues. Germline CDR1 and CDR2: DFQATT and SNEGSKA (reference sequence). The CDR3 protein is CSAAGTSGRAGETQYF. The CDR3 nucleotides are TGCAGTGCTGCCGGGACTAGCGGGAGGGCCGGGGAGACCCAGTACTTC.

There are a few counts of this clonotype. The chain links TRBV28 to TRBJ2-7, with D possibly being TRBD2 (5 bases). V lost 7 bases to trimming and J lost 0 bases, with 13 bases between them. From germline, CDR1 is MDHEN and CDR2 SYDVKM. This CDR3 is built from 14 residues. CDR3 DNA: TGTGCCAGCACCCGAGGAGGCAGCTCCTACGAGCAGTACTTC. Its protein is CASTRGGSSYEQYF. The entire variable domain, with the rest obtained from reference TRBV28 and TRBJ2-7, is as follows: DVKVTQSSRYLVKRTGEKVFLECVQDMDHENMFWYRQDPGLGLRLIYFSYDVKMKEKGDIPEGYSVSREKKERFSLILESASTNQTSMYLCASTRGGSSYEQYFGPGTRLTVT.

This clonotype occurred a few times. The chain employs TRBV20-1 and TRBJ2-7; D unclear. Germline V CDR1 and CDR2: DFQATT, SNEGSKA (reference sequence). CDR3 length equals 14 residues. V shed 0 bases and J shed 0 bases, with 9 bases lying between them. As DNA, the CDR3 is TGCAGTGCTAGAGAGGCACGCTACTCCTACGAGCAGTACTTC. This encodes CSAREARYSYEQYF.

This chain joins TRBV27 and TRBJ2-7; a weak D match, TRBD2 (6 bases). The germline gives CDR1 MNHEY, CDR2 SMNVEV (reference sequence). The CDR3 runs to 13 residues. Trimming shortened V by 6 bases and J by 6 bases, and 15 bases separated the two germline ends. Here the CDR3 reads CASSQGREFEQYF. The CDR3 DNA follows: TGTGCCAGCAGCCAGGGCCGGGAGTTCGAGCAGTACTTC.

In this sample, this clonotype turned up once. The chain has TRBV5-1 and TRBJ2-5; 14 bases line up with TRBD2. The better agreement between TRBJ2-7 and the DNA end casts doubt on the J call. The CDR3 has 15 amino acids. Germline V lookup: CDR1 SGHRS, CDR2 YFSETQ. The CDR3 nucleotides read TGCGCCAGCCAACCCGGGACTAGCGGGAGTTACGAGCAGTACTTC. Translating it yields CASQPGTSGSYEQYF.

The table lists this clonotype with a count of one. The V gene is TRBV20-1, the J gene TRBJ2-3; D may be TRBD2 (6 bases). V gave up 6 bases and J gave up 1 base, with 17 bases separating them. The CDR3 length is 15 residues. CDR1 is DFQATT, CDR2 SNEGSKA, per germline (reference sequence). The CDR3 sequence: CSAAGSPFGTDTQYF. CDR3 sequence (DNA): TGCAGTGCGGCGGGATCACCCTTCGGCACAGATACGCAGTATTTT.

This clonotype has a handful of counts. V and J are TRBV6-7 and TRBJ2-5; 7 positions match TRBD2. TRBV6-7 is an open reading frame whose function is uncertain. J was trimmed by 5 bases and V by 4 bases; bases with no gene match: 1. This CDR3 region has 12 residues. This CDR3 is CASSWREETQYF. The CDR3 DNA reads TGTGCCAGCAGTTGGCGGGAGGAGACCCAGTACTTC.

This rearrangement joins TRBV2 to TRBJ2-7, with D perhaps matching TRBD2 (7 bases). The CDR3 runs to 15 residues. V lost 1 base and J 6 bases, leaving 16 bases between the germline ends. Germline values: CDR1 SNHLY, CDR2 FYNNEI. CDR3 region: CASSEEGGRGSEQYF. The CDR3 nucleotides are TGTGCCAGCAGTGAAGAGGGGGGGCGAGGTAGCGAGCAGTACTTC.

In this sample, this clonotype turned up a few times. The chain recombines TRBV4-3 with TRBJ2-1; TRBD2 might be the D (6 bases). The germline CDR1 and CDR2 sequences are LGHNA and YSLEER. The CDR3 extends over 15 amino acids. V lost 1 base and J lost 9, with 16 bases in between. The CDR3 DNA sequence: TGCGCCAGCAGCCAAGCCCCGGGAGTGATTGGTGAGCAGTTCTTC. This codes for CASSQAPGVIGEQFF.

The chain is built from TRBV12-3 or TRBV12-4 and TRBJ1-4; no clear D gene. V dropped 3 bases and J dropped 6 bases, with 11 bases sitting between them. CDR3 size: 14 residues. CDR3 in DNA: TGTGCCAGCAGTTTGACCCCAGGTTATGAAAAACTGTTTTTT. Protein sequence: CASSLTPGYEKLFF.

The rearrangement links TRBV7-9 to TRBJ2-2; no clear D gene. The ends were cut back, 10 bases at V and 8 bases at J, with 8 bases in the middle. The CDR3 loop spans 10 amino acids. Looked up from germline, CDR1 is SEHNR and CDR2 is FQNEAQ (reference sequence). The CDR3 spells CATTGGELFF. CDR3 nucleotide sequence: TGTGCCACGACCGGGGGGGAGCTGTTTTTT.

A note on this clonotype: A junction end diverges from the germline sequence, so it may reflect a read error. The genes are TRBV4-3 and TRBJ1-1; perhaps TRBD1 as D (6 bases). CDR1 and CDR2 (germline): LGHNA, YSLEER. The CDR3 consists of 16 residues. The DNA for the CDR3 is TGCGACAGCAGCCAAGTGACAGGACTATATAACACTGAAGCTTTCTTT. Translating gives CDSSQVTGLYNTEAFF.

CDR3 sequence reads: CSVIYRDRNTEAFF. The CDR3 DNA is TGCAGCGTGATATACAGGGATAGGAACACTGAAGCTTTCTTT. V and J are TRBV29-1 and TRBJ1-1; perhaps TRBD1 as D (6 bases). This CDR3 has 14 amino acids. Germline V gene data show CDR1 as SQVTM and CDR2 as ANQGSEA. V was cut by 6 bases and J by 1 base, with 15 bases left in between.

A few counts support this clonotype. The chain has TRBV28 and TRBJ2-1; 10 bases are a match to TRBD2. The CDR3 spans 15 residues. CDR1 and CDR2 (germline): MDHEN, SYDVKM. The J segment lost 6 bases and the V segment lost 2 bases, leaving 4 bases of the junction unmatched. The CDR3 loop reads CASSLPTSGLNEQFF. CDR3 nucleotide sequence: TGTGCCAGCAGTTTACCGACTAGCGGGCTCAATGAGCAGTTCTTC.